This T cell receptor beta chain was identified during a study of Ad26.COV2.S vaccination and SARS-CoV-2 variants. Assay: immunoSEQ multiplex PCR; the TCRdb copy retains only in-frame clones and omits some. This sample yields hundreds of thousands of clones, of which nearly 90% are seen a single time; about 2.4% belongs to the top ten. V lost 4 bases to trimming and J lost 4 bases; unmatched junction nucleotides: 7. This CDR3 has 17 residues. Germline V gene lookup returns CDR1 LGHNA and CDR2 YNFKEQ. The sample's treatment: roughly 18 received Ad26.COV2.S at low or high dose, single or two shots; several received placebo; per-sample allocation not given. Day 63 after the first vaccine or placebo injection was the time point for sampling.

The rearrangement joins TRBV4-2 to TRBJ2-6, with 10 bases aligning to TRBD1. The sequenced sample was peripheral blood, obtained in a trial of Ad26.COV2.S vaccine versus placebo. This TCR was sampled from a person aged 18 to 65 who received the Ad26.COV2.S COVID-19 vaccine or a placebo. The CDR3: CASSPTDRGLGANVLTF. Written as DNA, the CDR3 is TGTGCCAGCAGCCCTACCGACAGGGGGCTCGGGGCCAACGTCCTGACTTTC.